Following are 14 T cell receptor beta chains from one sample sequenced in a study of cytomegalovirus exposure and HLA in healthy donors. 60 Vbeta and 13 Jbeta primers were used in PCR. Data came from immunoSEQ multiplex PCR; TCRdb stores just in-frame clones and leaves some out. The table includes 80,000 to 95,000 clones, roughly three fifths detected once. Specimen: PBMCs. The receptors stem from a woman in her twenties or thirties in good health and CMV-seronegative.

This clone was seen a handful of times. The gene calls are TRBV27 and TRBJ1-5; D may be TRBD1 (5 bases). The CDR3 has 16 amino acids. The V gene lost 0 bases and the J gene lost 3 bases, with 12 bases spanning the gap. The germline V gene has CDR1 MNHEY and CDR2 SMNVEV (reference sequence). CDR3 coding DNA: TGTGCCAGCAGTTTATCCCGTGGGGGGTCCAATCAGCCCCAGCATTTT. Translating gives CASSLSRGGSNQPQHF.

The CDR3 sequence: CASSLAGRRGTSYEQYF. DNA of the CDR3: TGTGCCAGCAGCTTAGCGGGCCGCAGGGGTACCTCCTACGAGCAGTACTTC. V gene TRBV11-2 combines with J gene TRBJ2-7; maybe TRBD1 (6 bases). V shed 1 base and J shed 0 bases, with 16 bases lying between them. The CDR3 is made up of 17 amino acids. From germline, CDR1 is SGHAT and CDR2 FQNNGV.

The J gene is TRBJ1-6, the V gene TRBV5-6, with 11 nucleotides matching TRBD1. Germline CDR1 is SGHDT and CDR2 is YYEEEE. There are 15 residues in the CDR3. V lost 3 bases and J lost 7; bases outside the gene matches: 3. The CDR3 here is CASSSGQGVNSPLHF. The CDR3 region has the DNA TGTGCCAGCAGCTCGGGACAGGGGGTGAATTCACCCCTCCACTTT.

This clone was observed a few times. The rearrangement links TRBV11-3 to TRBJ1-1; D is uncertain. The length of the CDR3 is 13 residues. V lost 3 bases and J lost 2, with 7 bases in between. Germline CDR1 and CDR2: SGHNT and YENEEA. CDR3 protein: CASSFKLNTEAFF. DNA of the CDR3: TGTGCCAGCAGCTTCAAGCTCAACACTGAAGCTTTCTTT.

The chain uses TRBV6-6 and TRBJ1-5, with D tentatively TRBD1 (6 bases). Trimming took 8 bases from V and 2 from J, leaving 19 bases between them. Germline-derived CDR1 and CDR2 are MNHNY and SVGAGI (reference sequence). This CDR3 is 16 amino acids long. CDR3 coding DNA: TGTGCCAGCCGTTGGACAGAGATGGGGGGCAATCAGCCCCAGCATTTT. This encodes CASRWTEMGGNQPQHF.

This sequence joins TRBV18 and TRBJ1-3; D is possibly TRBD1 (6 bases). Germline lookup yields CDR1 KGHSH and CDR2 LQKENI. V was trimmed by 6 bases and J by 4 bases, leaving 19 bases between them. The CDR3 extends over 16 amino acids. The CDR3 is CASSREQGKFGNTIYF. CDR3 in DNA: TGTGCCAGCTCCCGTGAACAGGGAAAGTTCGGAAACACCATATATTTT.

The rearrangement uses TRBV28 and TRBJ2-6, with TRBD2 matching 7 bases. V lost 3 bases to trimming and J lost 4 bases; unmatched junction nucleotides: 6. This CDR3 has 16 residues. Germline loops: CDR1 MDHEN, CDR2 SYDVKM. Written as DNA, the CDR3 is TGTGCCAGCAGTTTCCGGGGGAGGGGAGGGGCCAACGTCCTGACTTTC. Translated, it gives CASSFRGRGGANVLTF.

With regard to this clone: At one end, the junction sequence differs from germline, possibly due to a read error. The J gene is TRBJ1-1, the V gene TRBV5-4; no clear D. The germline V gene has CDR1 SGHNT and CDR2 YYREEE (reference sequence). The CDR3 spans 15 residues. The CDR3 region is CASSLDMAENAEAFF. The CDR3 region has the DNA TGTGCCAGCAGCTTGGATATGGCGGAGAACGCTGAAGCTTTCTTT. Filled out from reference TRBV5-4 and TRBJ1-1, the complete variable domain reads ETGVTQSPTHLIKTRGQQVTLRCSSQSGHNTVSWYQQALGQGPQFIFQYYREEENGRGNFPPRFSGLQFPNYSSELNVNALELDDSALYLCASSLDMAENAEAFFGQGTRLTVV.

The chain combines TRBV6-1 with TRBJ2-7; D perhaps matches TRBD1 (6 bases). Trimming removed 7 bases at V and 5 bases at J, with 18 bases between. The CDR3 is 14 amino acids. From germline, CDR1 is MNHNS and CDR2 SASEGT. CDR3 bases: TGTGCCAGCAAGGGGAACAGGGAATCGAACGAGCAGTACTTC. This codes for CASKGNRESNEQYF.

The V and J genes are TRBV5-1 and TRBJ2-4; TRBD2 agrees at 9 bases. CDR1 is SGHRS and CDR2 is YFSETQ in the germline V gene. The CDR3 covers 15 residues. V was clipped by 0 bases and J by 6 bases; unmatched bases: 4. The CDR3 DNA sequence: TGCGCCAGCAGCTTGGGGACTAGCGTCGGAAACATTCAGTACTTC. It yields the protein CASSLGTSVGNIQYF.

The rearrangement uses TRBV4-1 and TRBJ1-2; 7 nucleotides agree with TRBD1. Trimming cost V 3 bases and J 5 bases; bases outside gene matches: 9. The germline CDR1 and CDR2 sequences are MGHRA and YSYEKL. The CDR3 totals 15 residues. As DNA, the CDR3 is TGCGCCAGCAGCCATCAATTACAGGGGAAGTATGGCTACACCTTC. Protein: CASSHQLQGKYGYTF.

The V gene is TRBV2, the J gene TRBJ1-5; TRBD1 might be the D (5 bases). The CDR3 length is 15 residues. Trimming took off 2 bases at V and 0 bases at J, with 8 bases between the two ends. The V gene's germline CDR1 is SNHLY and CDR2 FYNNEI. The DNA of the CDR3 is TGTGCCAGCAGTGAACCAGGGATTAGCAATCAGCCCCAGCATTTT. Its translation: CASSEPGISNQPQHF.

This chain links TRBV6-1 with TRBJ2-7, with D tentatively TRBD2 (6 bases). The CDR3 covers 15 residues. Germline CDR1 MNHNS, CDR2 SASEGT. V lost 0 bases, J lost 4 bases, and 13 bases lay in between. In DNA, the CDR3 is TGTGCCAGCAGTGAAGCCCCAGGGACTTTGTACGAGCAGTACTTC. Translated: CASSEAPGTLYEQYF.

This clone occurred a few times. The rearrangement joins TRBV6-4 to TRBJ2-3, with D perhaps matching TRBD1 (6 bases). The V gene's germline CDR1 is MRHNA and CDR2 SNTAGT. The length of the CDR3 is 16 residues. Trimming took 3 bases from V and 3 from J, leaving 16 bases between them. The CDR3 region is CASSDTGQKRTDTQYF. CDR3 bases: TGTGCCAGCAGTGATACAGGGCAAAAAAGGACAGATACGCAGTATTTT.